This TCR beta chain was recovered during a study of T cell responses to AZD1222 COVID-19 vaccine. Regarding the study as a whole: There were repertoire samples only from the period after the peak T cell response.

With regard to this clone: The antigen remains unidentified.

The CDR3 length is 13 residues. The germline gives CDR1 SGHRS, CDR2 YFSETQ. Trimming took 3 bases from V and 8 from J, leaving 12 bases between them. Assay used: immunoSEQ multiplex PCR; TCRdb lists only in-frame clones, some missing. The sample includes some 150,000 clones, 88% of them seen just once. The clonotype originates from an adult who received the MenACWY meningococcal vaccine as a control. V usage is TRBV5-1 and J usage is TRBJ2-1; D is tentatively TRBD1 or TRBD2 (5 bases each). The source material was peripheral blood, sampled 28 days after the second dose of the MenACWY control vaccine. The CDR3 is CASSYGTADEQFF. The CDR3 DNA follows: TGCGCCAGCAGCTACGGGACCGCCGATGAGCAGTTCTTC.